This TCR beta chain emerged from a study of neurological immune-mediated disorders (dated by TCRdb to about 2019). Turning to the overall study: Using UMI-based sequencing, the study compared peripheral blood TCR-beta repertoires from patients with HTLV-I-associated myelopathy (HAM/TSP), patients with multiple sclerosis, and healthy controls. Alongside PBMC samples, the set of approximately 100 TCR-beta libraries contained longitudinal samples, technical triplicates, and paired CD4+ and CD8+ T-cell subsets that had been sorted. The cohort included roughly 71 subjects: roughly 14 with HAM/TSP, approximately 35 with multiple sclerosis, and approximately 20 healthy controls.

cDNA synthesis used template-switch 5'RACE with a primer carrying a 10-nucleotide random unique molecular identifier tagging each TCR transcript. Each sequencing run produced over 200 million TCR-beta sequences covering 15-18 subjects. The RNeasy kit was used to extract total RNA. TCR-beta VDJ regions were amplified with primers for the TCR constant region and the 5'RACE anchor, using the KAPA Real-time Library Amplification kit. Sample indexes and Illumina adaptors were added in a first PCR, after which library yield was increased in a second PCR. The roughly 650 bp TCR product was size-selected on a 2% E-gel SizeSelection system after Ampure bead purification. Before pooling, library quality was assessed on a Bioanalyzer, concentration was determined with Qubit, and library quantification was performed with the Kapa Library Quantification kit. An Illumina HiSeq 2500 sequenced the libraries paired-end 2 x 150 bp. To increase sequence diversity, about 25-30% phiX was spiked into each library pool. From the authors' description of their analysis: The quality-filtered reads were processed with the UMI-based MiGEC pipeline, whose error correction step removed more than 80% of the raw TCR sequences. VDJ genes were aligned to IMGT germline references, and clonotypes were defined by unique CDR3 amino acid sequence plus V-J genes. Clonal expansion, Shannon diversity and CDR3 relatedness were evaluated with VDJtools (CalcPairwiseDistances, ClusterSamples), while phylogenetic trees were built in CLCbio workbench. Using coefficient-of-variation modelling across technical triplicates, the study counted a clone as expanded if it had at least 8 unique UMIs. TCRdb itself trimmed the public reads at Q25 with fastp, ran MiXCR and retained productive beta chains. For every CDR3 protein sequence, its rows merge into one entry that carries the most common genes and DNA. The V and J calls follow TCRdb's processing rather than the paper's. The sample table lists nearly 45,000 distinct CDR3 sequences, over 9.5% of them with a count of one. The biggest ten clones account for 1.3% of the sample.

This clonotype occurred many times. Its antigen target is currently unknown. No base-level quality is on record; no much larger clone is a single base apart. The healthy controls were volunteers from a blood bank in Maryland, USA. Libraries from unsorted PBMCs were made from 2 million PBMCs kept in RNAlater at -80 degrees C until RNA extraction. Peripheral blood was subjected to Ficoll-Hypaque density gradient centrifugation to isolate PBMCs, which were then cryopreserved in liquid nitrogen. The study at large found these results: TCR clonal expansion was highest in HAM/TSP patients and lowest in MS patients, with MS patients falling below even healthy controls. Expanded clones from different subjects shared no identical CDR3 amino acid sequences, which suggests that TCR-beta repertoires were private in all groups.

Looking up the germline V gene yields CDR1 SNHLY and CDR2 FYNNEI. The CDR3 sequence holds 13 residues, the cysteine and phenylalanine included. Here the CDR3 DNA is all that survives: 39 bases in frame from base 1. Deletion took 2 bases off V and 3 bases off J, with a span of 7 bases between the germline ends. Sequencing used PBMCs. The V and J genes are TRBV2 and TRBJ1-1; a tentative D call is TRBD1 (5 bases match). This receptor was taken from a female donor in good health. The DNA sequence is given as TGTGCCAGCAGTGAACAGGGATACACTGAAGCTTTCTTT. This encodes CASSEQGYTEAFF. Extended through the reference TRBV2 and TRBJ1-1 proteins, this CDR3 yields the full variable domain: EPEVTQTPSHQVTQMGQEVILRCVPISNHLYFYWYRQILGQKVEFLVSFYNNEISEKSEIFDDQFSVERPDGSNFTLKIRSTKLEDSAMYFCASSEQGYTEAFFGQGTRLTVV.